Below are 24 T cell receptor beta chains sequenced from a single sample in a study of cytomegalovirus exposure and HLA in healthy donors. The PCR made use of 60 Vbeta and 13 Jbeta primers. The assay was immunoSEQ multiplex PCR, and TCRdb's table has in-frame clones only and misses some. The sample carries 100,000 to 150,000 clones, about 73% recorded once. The sequenced sample consisted of PBMCs. These receptors all stem from a human donor in good health.

This clone has just a few counts. J is TRBJ2-3 and V is TRBV5-1, with D possibly being TRBD2 (5 bases). Trimming took 7 bases from V and 6 from J, leaving 12 bases between them. Germline V gene lookup returns CDR1 SGHRS and CDR2 YFSETQ. The CDR3 is 12 residues long. The CDR3 sequence: CASSREGDTQYF. In nucleotides, the CDR3 is TGCGCCAGCTCGAGGGAAGGGGATACGCAGTATTTT.

The chain is built from TRBV6-1 and TRBJ1-3; D is ambiguous. The V and J ends lost 4 bases and 4 bases respectively, with 11 bases between them. Germline V lookup: CDR1 MNHNS, CDR2 SASEGT. The CDR3 sequence is 14 residues long. CDR3 DNA: TGTGCCAGCAGTGCTTTAGTTTCGGGAAACACCATATATTTT. Its protein is CASSALVSGNTIYF.

The chain uses TRBV28 and TRBJ1-5; 7 bases map to TRBD1. The junction had 7 bases not matched to a gene; V was cut back by 6 bases and J by 5 bases. Germline loops: CDR1 MDHEN, CDR2 SYDVKM. The CDR3 runs 14 residues. The CDR3 protein is CASRSQGGHQPQHF. Here the CDR3 DNA reads TGTGCCAGCAGAAGTCAGGGGGGACATCAGCCCCAGCATTTT.

This clone was detected a few times. The V call is TRBV5-6, the J call TRBJ1-1; D unclear. The germline CDR1 and CDR2 sequences are SGHDT and YYEEEE. The CDR3 covers 14 residues. The ends were cut back, 4 bases at V and 0 bases at J, with 10 bases in the middle. CDR3 DNA: TGTGCCAGCAGCCCTGCGCCGGTGAACACTGAAGCTTTCTTT. Translation: CASSPAPVNTEAFF.

Turning to this clone: The sample carries other DNA sequences with the same CDR3. The chain combines TRBV6-6 with TRBJ1-1; 11 bases agree with TRBD1. The germline V gene encodes CDR1 MNHNY and CDR2 SVGAGI (reference sequence). With 6 bases clipped from V and 5 bases from J, the junction kept 8 bases outside the gene matches. The CDR3 is 15 amino acids. The CDR3 DNA follows: TGTGCCAGCAGCTACACCGGACAGGGGGCGACTGAAGCTTTCTTT. Its protein is CASSYTGQGATEAFF.

The chain recombines TRBV28 with TRBJ2-7; D perhaps matches TRBD2 (6 bases). This CDR3 is 14 amino acids long. Trimming pared 3 bases from V and 3 bases from J, leaving 12 bases between. CDR1 MDHEN and CDR2 SYDVKM come from the germline V gene. For the CDR3, the DNA is TGTGCCAGCAGTTTGGGGGTCGGGGGCTACGAGCAGTACTTC. It codes for CASSLGVGGYEQYF.

The chain couples TRBV7-3 to TRBJ2-7; a weak D match, TRBD2 (5 bases). Germline lookup yields CDR1 SGHTA and CDR2 FQGTGA. This CDR3 region has 16 residues. Trimming took 0 bases from V and 4 from J, leaving 16 bases between them. In nucleotides, the CDR3 is TGTGCCAGCAGCTTAACAAGTACGGGGTTCGGGTACGAGCAGTACTTC. It translates to CASSLTSTGFGYEQYF.

This chain's CDR3 is CASSLGDSAANEQFF. The CDR3 DNA reads TGTGCCAGCAGCTTAGGGGACTCGGCCGCCAATGAGCAGTTCTTC. This sequence joins TRBV7-9 and TRBJ2-1; D might be TRBD2 (6 bases). The CDR3 loop spans 15 amino acids. Trimming shortened V by 1 base and J by 6 bases, and 13 bases separated the two germline ends. Germline CDR1 reads SEHNR; CDR2 reads FQNEAQ (reference sequence).

The V call is TRBV7-2, the J call TRBJ2-1, with TRBD1 as a possible D gene (5 bases). CDR3 length: 12 amino acids. Germline CDR1 is SGHTA and CDR2 is FQGNSA. The V and J ends lost 9 bases and 5 bases respectively, with 11 bases between them. The CDR3 loop reads CASKGWDNEQFF. CDR3 sequence (DNA): TGTGCCAGTAAGGGGTGGGACAATGAGCAGTTCTTC.

In this sample, this clone turned up once. The CDR3, as DNA: TGTGCCAGCAGCTTGACAGGGACGAACACTGAAGCTTTCTTT. Translating it yields CASSLTGTNTEAFF. This sequence joins TRBV5-8 and TRBJ1-1; possible D gene TRBD1, 6 bases. The CDR3 is 14 amino acids. Germline V lookup: CDR1 SGHTS, CDR2 YDEGEE. V gave up 1 base and J gave up 1 base, with 8 bases separating them.

V gene TRBV19 combines with J gene TRBJ1-1; TRBD1 matches at 7 bases. J gave up 4 bases and V 7 bases, and 6 bases lay outside the gene matches. The CDR3 runs to 13 residues. In germline, CDR1 is LNHDA, CDR2 SQIVND (reference sequence). Written as DNA, the CDR3 is TGTGCCAGTAATAGGGGGCCCGGCACTGAAGCTTTCTTT. Its translation is CASNRGPGTEAFF.

The rearrangement joins TRBV4-3 to TRBJ2-1, with D perhaps TRBD1 (6 bases). The CDR3 is 15 amino acids. V was pared by 0 bases and J by 12 bases, with 18 bases between. Germline loops: CDR1 LGHNA, CDR2 YSLEER. CDR3 residues: CASSQEGAGGLGQFF. The CDR3 DNA reads as TGCGCCAGCAGCCAAGAGGGGGCTGGCGGTCTGGGGCAGTTCTTC.

The chain is built from TRBV6-4 and TRBJ2-2, with 9 positions matching TRBD2. The CDR3 runs to 15 residues. Germline V CDR1 and CDR2: MRHNA, SNTAGT. After removal of 3 bases from V and 4 bases from J, the junction contained 3 bases not matched to a gene. The CDR3 region has the DNA TGTGCCAGCAGTGAACGCGGGGGGGCCACCGGGGAGCTGTTTTTT. Translated: CASSERGGATGELFF.

The rearrangement links TRBV27 to TRBJ2-3; D possibly corresponds to TRBD1 (5 bases). Germline lookup yields CDR1 MNHEY and CDR2 SMNVEV (reference sequence). The CDR3 spans 14 residues. V was clipped by 2 bases and J by 3 bases, with 9 bases between them. The CDR3 spells CASSLAGRTDTQYF. The CDR3 DNA follows: TGTGCCAGCAGTTTAGCAGGGCGGACAGATACGCAGTATTTT.

This clone was seen a few times. This rearrangement joins TRBV5-4 to TRBJ1-2; 7 positions match TRBD1. Per the germline V gene, CDR1 is SGHNT and CDR2 is YYREEE (reference sequence). The V and J ends lost 1 base and 8 bases, in that order; junction bases with no gene match: 8. The CDR3 runs to 14 residues. The CDR3 coding sequence is TGTGCCAGCAGCTTGCTAGGGGGCGCGGGGGGCTACACCTTC. The encoded protein is CASSLLGGAGGYTF.

The chain recombines TRBV7-2 with TRBJ2-6; TRBD2 aligns across 7 bases. The V segment lost 7 bases and the J segment 0 bases; nucleotides outside the gene matches: 9. CDR1 is SGHTA and CDR2 is FQGNSA in the germline V gene. This CDR3 is 17 amino acids long. The CDR3 sequence: CASIRGGASSGANVLTF. The CDR3 nucleotides read TGTGCCAGCATTCGGGGAGGGGCGTCCTCTGGGGCCAACGTCCTGACTTTC.

The chain uses TRBV13 and TRBJ1-1; D uncertain. V was cut by 4 bases and J by 8 bases, with 14 bases left in between. Germline CDR1 reads PRHDT; CDR2 reads FYEKMQ (reference sequence). The CDR3 spans 13 residues. CDR3 sequence (DNA): TGTGCCAGCAGCTCGTCCCCCGGTACGGAAGCTTTCTTT. Residues: CASSSSPGTEAFF.

The chain is built from TRBV30 and TRBJ2-5; TRBD1 aligns across 9 bases. The DNA end is a closer match to TRBJ2-7, so the J assignment may be wrong. CDR3 length: 15 residues. Germline V CDR1 and CDR2: GTSNPN, SVGIG (reference sequence). CDR3 in amino acids: CAWSAPRQGGNEQYF. The CDR3 nucleotides read TGTGCCTGGAGCGCCCCCCGACAGGGGGGCAACGAGCAGTACTTC.

The table lists this clone with a count of one. The CDR3 DNA sequence: TGTGCCAGCAGCGTAGCGGGGAATAATGAAAAACTGTTTTTT. Protein: CASSVAGNNEKLFF. The J gene is TRBJ1-4, the V gene TRBV9, with unresolved D. The CDR3 is made up of 14 amino acids. V shed 0 bases and J shed 4 bases, with 7 bases lying between them. The germline V gene has CDR1 SGDLS and CDR2 YYNGEE.

The chain's CDR3 is CASGGPMGSEQYF. The CDR3 DNA sequence: TGTGCCAGCGGAGGACCCATGGGATCCGAGCAGTACTTC. V gene TRBV9 combines with J gene TRBJ2-7; weak D call: TRBD2 (5 bases). The CDR3 is made up of 13 amino acids. The V gene lost 7 bases and the J gene lost 6 bases, with 17 bases spanning the gap. Germline-derived CDR1 and CDR2 are SGDLS and YYNGEE. Based on the CDR3 plus reference TRBV9 and TRBJ2-7, the full variable domain is DSGVTQTPKHLITATGQRVTLRCSPRSGDLSVYWYQQSLDQGLQFLIQYYNGEERAKGNILERFSAQQFPDLHSELNLSSLELGDSALYFCASGGPMGSEQYFGPGTRLTVT.

The chain recombines TRBV19 with TRBJ1-1; D gene uncertain. The V gene's germline CDR1 is LNHDA and CDR2 SQIVND (reference sequence). Trimming removed 3 bases from V and 1 base from J, with 9 bases in between. The CDR3 has 14 amino acids. CDR3 in DNA: TGTGCCAGTAGTATTGGGCACAAGAACACTGAAGCTTTCTTT. Protein: CASSIGHKNTEAFF. Variable domain in full (rest from reference TRBV19 and TRBJ1-1): DGGITQSPKYLFRKEGQNVTLSCEQNLNHDAMYWYRQDPGQGLRLIYYSQIVNDFQKGDIAEGYSVSREKKESFPLTVTSAQKNPTAFYLCASSIGHKNTEAFFGQGTRLTVV.

The CDR3 protein is CAWSGGTRSITQYF. CDR3 DNA: TGTGCCTGGAGCGGCGGGACCCGCAGTATTACGCAGTATTTT. V and J are TRBV30 and TRBJ2-3, with a possible D match to TRBD2 (6 bases). The CDR3 loop spans 14 amino acids. V gave up 3 bases and J gave up 8 bases, with 18 bases separating them. The germline V gene encodes CDR1 GTSNPN and CDR2 SVGIG (reference sequence).

The gene calls are TRBV27 and TRBJ1-3; possible D gene TRBD1, 5 bases. The CDR3 runs to 14 residues. V gave up 3 bases and J gave up 1 base, with 7 bases separating them. The germline V gene has CDR1 MNHEY and CDR2 SMNVEV (reference sequence). For the CDR3, the DNA is TGTGCCAGCAGTTTGACAGAATCTGGAAACACCATATATTTT. Its protein is CASSLTESGNTIYF.

The CDR3 region is CASSLPGGITSSYNEQFF. CDR3 sequence (DNA): TGTGCCAGCAGCTTACCCGGGGGGATCACGAGCTCCTACAATGAGCAGTTCTTC. The chain recombines TRBV5-8 with TRBJ2-1; TRBD2 aligns across 7 bases. Germline V gene sequence: CDR1 SGHTS, CDR2 YDEGEE. V dropped 2 bases and J dropped 0; count of bases not matched to a gene: 11. This CDR3 region has 18 residues.